This T cell receptor (beta chain) was identified during a study of cytomegalovirus exposure and HLA in healthy donors. Study-level points and caveats: In a later analysis, V- and J-gene trimming of beta chains associated with a DCLRE1C missense variant, replicated independently. HLA restriction was apparent for most CMV-associated TCR beta chains in a later analysis.

Primers included in the PCR were 60 Vbeta and 13 Jbeta primers. Here immunoSEQ multiplex PCR was the method, and the copy in TCRdb shows in-frame clones only, minus some. The table lists some 180,000 clones, approximately 80% of them singletons. Per germline, CDR1 SGHNT and CDR2 YYREEE (reference sequence). The V and J ends lost 4 bases and 9 bases respectively, with 25 bases between them. The CDR3 loop spans 16 amino acids. To note about this clone: Its matching antigen is unknown.

The chain links TRBV5-4 to TRBJ1-1; D is possibly TRBD1 (5 bases). The source is a girl aged 5 to 17 in good health and CMV-seropositive. Sequenced input: PBMCs. DNA for the CDR3: TGTGCCAGCAGCAGGGGTGGACAAGCCCCCCCTGAACAAGCTTTCTTT. Protein: CASSRGGQAPPEQAFF.